This T cell receptor beta chain was observed in a study of blood T cell repertoires in COVID-19. Clones were read by immunoSEQ multiplex PCR, and TCRdb kept only the in-frame ones, dropping some. The table shows under 150,000 clones, with more than 70% occurring only once. The TCR originated in a human donor in a cohort sampled during active COVID-19. Input material: peripheral blood.

The CDR3 loop is CASSLGGDRANNEQFF. The CDR3 DNA follows: TGTGCCAGCAGCTTAGGGGGGGACAGGGCTAACAATGAGCAGTTCTTC. The chain joins TRBV11-3 to TRBJ2-1, with 9 bases fitting TRBD1. This CDR3 is built from 16 residues. Losses at the gene ends were 1 base for V and 5 bases for J; bases not matched to a gene: 6. In germline, CDR1 is SGHNT, CDR2 YENEEA.